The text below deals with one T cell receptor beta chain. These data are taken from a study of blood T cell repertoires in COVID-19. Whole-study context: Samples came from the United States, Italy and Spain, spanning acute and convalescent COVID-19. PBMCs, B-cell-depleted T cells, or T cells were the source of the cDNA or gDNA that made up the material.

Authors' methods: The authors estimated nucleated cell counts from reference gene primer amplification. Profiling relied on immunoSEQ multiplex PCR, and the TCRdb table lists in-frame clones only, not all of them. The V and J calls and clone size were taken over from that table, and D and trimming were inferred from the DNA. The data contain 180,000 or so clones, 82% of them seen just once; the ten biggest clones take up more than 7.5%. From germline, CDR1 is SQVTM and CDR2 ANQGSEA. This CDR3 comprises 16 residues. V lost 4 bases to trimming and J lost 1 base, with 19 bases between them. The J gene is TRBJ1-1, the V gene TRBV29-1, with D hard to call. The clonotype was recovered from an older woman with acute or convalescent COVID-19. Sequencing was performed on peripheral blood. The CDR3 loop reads CSVAGVAWNRNTEAFF. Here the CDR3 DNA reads TGCAGCGTTGCCGGGGTTGCTTGGAACCGGAACACTGAAGCTTTCTTT.